These 8 T cell receptor beta chains share one sample of origin, sequenced in a study of T cells in tuberculosis. Clones were read by immunoSEQ multiplex PCR, and TCRdb kept only the in-frame ones, dropping some. The data hold some 49,000 clones, with 90% to 95% observed a single time. Indicated time point: new active TB diagnosis, blood taken before or within 7 days of starting treatment. Material: PBMCs, obtained at tuberculosis diagnosis. All receptors derive from an adult with tuberculosis.

The chain couples TRBV6-6 to TRBJ2-2; 8 nucleotides line up with TRBD1. CDR1 and CDR2 (germline): MNHNY, SVGAGI (reference sequence). V lost 5 bases to trimming and J lost 6 bases; unmatched junction nucleotides: 5. The CDR3 totals 14 residues. CDR3 sequence (DNA): TGTGCCAGCAGTCAGAGACAGGGGCCCGGGGAGCTGTTTTTT. Encoded protein: CASSQRQGPGELFF.

The rearrangement links TRBV2 to TRBJ1-1, with unresolved D. Germline V gives CDR1 SNHLY, CDR2 FYNNEI. This CDR3 region has 11 residues. V was cut by 4 bases and J by 3 bases, with 3 bases left in between. CDR3 nucleotide sequence: TGTGCCAGCAGTGTCGACACTGAAGCTTTCTTT. Protein product: CASSVDTEAFF.

J is TRBJ2-7 and V is TRBV28; TRBD2 aligns across 7 bases. The V gene end was trimmed by 5 bases and the J gene end by 3 bases; junction bases not matched to a gene: 13. The V gene's germline CDR1 is MDHEN and CDR2 SYDVKM. CDR3 length: 16 amino acids. In DNA form, the CDR3 reads TGTGCCAGCAGTGCGTCCGGGGGAGGGCCCAACTACGAGCAGTACTTC. As protein: CASSASGGGPNYEQYF. The variable domain in full, completed from reference TRBV28 and TRBJ2-7, reads DVKVTQSSRYLVKRTGEKVFLECVQDMDHENMFWYRQDPGLGLRLIYFSYDVKMKEKGDIPEGYSVSREKKERFSLILESASTNQTSMYLCASSASGGGPNYEQYFGPGTRLTVT.

The J gene is TRBJ2-5, the V gene TRBV29-1; 9 bases match TRBD1. CDR1 is SQVTM, CDR2 ANQGSEA, per germline. This CDR3 is built from 14 residues. V trimming: 5 bases; J trimming: 4 bases; junction bases outside the gene matches: 8. The DNA for the CDR3 is TGCAGCGTTAGGCGGGGACAGGGACCAGAGACCCAGTACTTC. Translation: CSVRRGQGPETQYF.

The rearrangement joins TRBV6-6 to TRBJ2-1; 10 bases line up with TRBD1. There are 12 residues in the CDR3. Germline V gene lookup returns CDR1 MNHNY and CDR2 SVGAGI (reference sequence). V trimming: 8 bases; J trimming: 9 bases; junction bases outside the gene matches: 4. CDR3 coding DNA: TGTGCCAGCGCGACAGGGGGCGGTGAGCAGTTCTTC. Translated, it gives CASATGGGEQFF.

The chain combines TRBV27 with TRBJ2-4; no definite D call. V gave up 6 bases and J gave up 0 bases, with 24 bases separating them. The CDR3 is made up of 19 amino acids. Germline-derived CDR1 and CDR2 are MNHEY and SMNVEV (reference sequence). The CDR3 DNA reads TGTGCCAGCAGCCCACGCGCACTAAATCCCTCTTTAGCCAAAAACATTCAGTACTTC. This gives the protein CASSPRALNPSLAKNIQYF.

Turning to this clone: The junction shows a germline mismatch at one end, possibly a read error. The chain is built from TRBV29-1 and TRBJ2-7, with TRBD2 identical over 10 bases. This CDR3 contains 10 residues. Germline lookup yields CDR1 SQVTM and CDR2 ANQGSEA. This CDR3 reads CRAQRTSGEF. The CDR3 nucleotides are TGCAGAGCCCAACGGACTAGCGGAGAATTC.

This chain connects TRBV6-1 to TRBJ2-1, with D unclear. V was pared by 6 bases and J by 3 bases, with 12 bases between. The CDR3 is 14 amino acids. Per germline, CDR1 MNHNS and CDR2 SASEGT. CDR3 loop: CASRTSPVYNEQFF. DNA for the CDR3: TGTGCCAGCAGGACATCTCCCGTCTACAATGAGCAGTTCTTC.